This T cell receptor (beta chain) originates from a study of control samples from healthy donors and cancer patients. Profiled with immunoSEQ multiplex PCR; TCRdb holds only in-frame clones, not every one. The sample has around 140,000 clones, about 90% seen once. In its sample, this clone was seen once. This TCR was recovered from a woman between 45 and 60 years old in good health. The material sequenced was blood.

The CDR3, as DNA: TGTGCCAGCAGCCACCCGATAAAAGGTACCGGGGAGCTGTTTTTT. Its translation: CASSHPIKGTGELFF. The chain joins TRBV4-2 to TRBJ2-2; D gene uncertain. Germline V gives CDR1 LGHNA, CDR2 YNFKEQ. The V end lost 3 bases, the J end lost 5 bases, and 13 bases lay between the germline ends. The CDR3 loop spans 15 amino acids.